These T cell receptor beta chains were read from a single sample in a study of T cell repertoires in aging, cancer and after chemotherapy. TCRdb re-derived calls from the multiplex PCR reads in MiXCR, one entry per CDR3 protein. The sample includes over 1,500 distinct CDR3 sequences, approximately 24% of them seen just once. The specimen sequenced was blood. These receptors were collected from a human donor with a solid tumor. CDR3s include the opening cysteine and the closing phenylalanine or tryptophan. The D gene is left open where the match is weak. Part of the rows lack a size; the others show once, few, many or a class for expanded clones.

d_call: TRBD1
j_call: TRBJ2-7
v_call: TRBV5-6
clone_size: NA
cdr3_aa: CASSLLGQGYEQYF
cdr3_nt: TGTGCCAGCAGCTTGCTCGGACAGGGCTACGAGCAGTACTTC

d_call: TRBD2
j_call: TRBJ2-7
v_call: TRBV5-4
clone_size: NA
cdr3_aa: CASSLGPFGAGEYEQYF
cdr3_nt: TGTGCCAGCAGCTTGGGGCCTTTTGGAGCGGGGGAATACGAGCAGTACTTC

d_call: NA
j_call: TRBJ2-5
v_call: TRBV12-3/TRBV12-4
clone_size: few
cdr3_aa: CASSLSTTVFETQYF
cdr3_nt: TGTGCCAGCAGTTTATCCACGACAGTATTTGAGACCCAGTACTTC

d_call: TRBD1
j_call: TRBJ1-4
v_call: TRBV12-3/TRBV12-4
clone_size: NA
cdr3_aa: CASSAGGFTNEKLFF
cdr3_nt: TGTGCCAGCAGCGCAGGGGGTTTTACTAATGAAAAACTGTTTTTT

d_call: NA
j_call: TRBJ2-1
v_call: TRBV19
clone_size: few
cdr3_aa: CASGALVGYNEQFF
cdr3_nt: TGTGCCAGTGGGGCCTTGGTGGGTTACAATGAGCAGTTCTTC

d_call: TRBD2
j_call: TRBJ2-2
v_call: TRBV11-3
clone_size: medium-sized
cdr3_aa: CASSPQLAGAHTGELFF
cdr3_nt: TGTGCCAGCAGCCCCCAACTAGCGGGGGCTCACACCGGGGAGCTGTTTTTT

d_call: NA
j_call: TRBJ2-1
v_call: TRBV20-1
clone_size: NA
cdr3_aa: CSARTDYNEQFF
cdr3_nt: TGCAGTGCGAGGACTGACTACAATGAGCAGTTCTTC

d_call: NA
j_call: TRBJ2-1
v_call: TRBV5-7
clone_size: few
cdr3_aa: CASSPDYNEQFF
cdr3_nt: TGTGCCAGCAGCCCCGATTACAATGAGCAGTTCTTC

d_call: TRBD1
j_call: TRBJ1-4
v_call: TRBV6-1
clone_size: few
cdr3_aa: CASSEGRQGAEKLFF
cdr3_nt: TGTGCCAGCAGTGAAGGCCGACAGGGGGCTGAAAAACTGTTTTTT

d_call: NA
j_call: TRBJ2-3
v_call: TRBV20-1
clone_size: medium-sized
cdr3_aa: CSGSPGGTDTQYF
cdr3_nt: TGCAGTGGGAGTCCGGGTGGGACAGATACGCAGTATTTT

d_call: TRBD2
j_call: TRBJ2-2
v_call: TRBV27
clone_size: NA
cdr3_aa: CASTASGLTGELFF
cdr3_nt: TGTGCCAGCACCGCTAGCGGTTTGACCGGGGAGCTGTTTTTT

d_call: NA
j_call: TRBJ2-2
v_call: TRBV29-1
clone_size: large
cdr3_aa: CSVPDARGTGELFF
cdr3_nt: TGCAGCGTTCCGGACGCTAGGGGGACCGGGGAGCTGTTTTTT

d_call: NA
j_call: TRBJ2-2
v_call: TRBV5-1
clone_size: NA
cdr3_aa: CASSPSPGRATGELFF
cdr3_nt: TGCGCCAGCAGCCCGTCCCCTGGCAGGGCCACCGGGGAGCTGTTTTTT

d_call: TRBD1
j_call: TRBJ2-7
v_call: TRBV5-1
clone_size: few
cdr3_aa: CASSLGQGSYEQYF
cdr3_nt: TGCGCCAGCAGCTTGGGACAGGGATCCTACGAGCAGTACTTC

d_call: TRBD2
j_call: TRBJ2-1
v_call: TRBV12-5
clone_size: NA
cdr3_aa: CAGERGLAGEDEQFF
cdr3_nt: TGTGCTGGGGAGAGGGGTCTAGCGGGAGAGGATGAGCAGTTCTTC

d_call: NA
j_call: TRBJ1-2
v_call: TRBV6-5
clone_size: medium-sized
cdr3_aa: CASRTGGYGYTF
cdr3_nt: TGTGCCAGCAGGACGGGTGGCTATGGCTACACCTTC

d_call: NA
j_call: TRBJ2-1
v_call: TRBV6-5
clone_size: NA
cdr3_aa: CASSWGTRNEQFF
cdr3_nt: TGTGCCAGCAGTTGGGGAACTAGAAATGAGCAGTTCTTC

d_call: NA
j_call: TRBJ1-6
v_call: TRBV2
clone_size: NA
cdr3_aa: CASSELKGVESPLHF
cdr3_nt: TGTGCCAGCAGTGAATTAAAAGGTGTTGAATCACCCCTCCACTTT

d_call: TRBD1
j_call: TRBJ1-2
v_call: TRBV4-1
clone_size: NA
cdr3_aa: CASSQGARGNYGYTF
cdr3_nt: TGCGCCAGCAGCCAGGGGGCCAGGGGGAACTATGGCTACACCTTC

d_call: NA
j_call: TRBJ2-3
v_call: TRBV7-6
clone_size: NA
cdr3_aa: CASSAWLGGLSTDTQYF
cdr3_nt: TGTGCCAGCAGCGCGTGGTTGGGAGGACTTAGCACAGATACGCAGTATTTT

d_call: NA
j_call: TRBJ2-3
v_call: TRBV28
clone_size: NA
cdr3_aa: CASSEAKDTQYF
cdr3_nt: TGTGCCAGCAGTGAGGCCAAGGATACGCAGTATTTT

d_call: NA
j_call: TRBJ1-2
v_call: TRBV5-1
clone_size: few
cdr3_aa: CASSLGGINTGFTYGYTF
cdr3_nt: TGCGCCAGCAGCTTGGGGGGGATAAACACAGGATTTACCTATGGCTACACCTTC

d_call: NA
j_call: TRBJ1-3
v_call: TRBV4-2
clone_size: once
cdr3_aa: CASSQDFWEGGNTIYF
cdr3_nt: TGTGCCAGCAGCCAAGATTTCTGGGAAGGTGGAAACACCATATATTTT

d_call: NA
j_call: TRBJ2-3
v_call: TRBV6-1
clone_size: once
cdr3_aa: CASSELGGTSTDTQYF
cdr3_nt: TGTGCCAGCAGTGAATTAGGTGGGACTAGCACAGATACGCAGTATTTT

d_call: NA
j_call: TRBJ1-5
v_call: TRBV20-1
clone_size: NA
cdr3_aa: CSARSFRDIGVGPPGSNQPQHF
cdr3_nt: TGCAGTGCTAGAAGCTTTCGGGACATCGGAGTAGGACCCCCGGGAAGCAATCAGCCCCAGCATTTT

d_call: TRBD2
j_call: TRBJ2-3
v_call: TRBV7-6
clone_size: NA
cdr3_aa: CASSLLLAGGQTSTDTQYF
cdr3_nt: TGTGCTAGCAGCTTACTATTAGCGGGGGGCCAGACGAGCACAGATACGCAGTATTTT

d_call: TRBD2
j_call: TRBJ2-3
v_call: TRBV6-4
clone_size: few
cdr3_aa: CASSESGGSTDTQYF
cdr3_nt: TGTGCCAGCAGTGAATCCGGGGGGAGCACAGATACGCAGTATTTT

d_call: TRBD1
j_call: TRBJ1-5
v_call: TRBV20-1
clone_size: few
cdr3_aa: CSAPDRGESNQPQHF
cdr3_nt: TGCAGTGCACCCGACAGGGGCGAAAGCAATCAGCCCCAGCATTTT

d_call: NA
j_call: TRBJ2-3
v_call: TRBV9
clone_size: NA
cdr3_aa: CASAPNNLGTDTQYF
cdr3_nt: TGTGCCAGCGCGCCTAATAACTTGGGCACAGATACGCAGTATTTT

d_call: NA
j_call: TRBJ1-6
v_call: TRBV12-3/TRBV12-4
clone_size: few
cdr3_aa: CASRPGTNYNSPLHF
cdr3_nt: TGTGCCAGCAGACCCGGGACAAACTATAATTCACCCCTCCACTTT

d_call: NA
j_call: TRBJ1-5
v_call: TRBV20-1
clone_size: few
cdr3_aa: CSARDPRLAGDQPQHF
cdr3_nt: TGCAGTGCTAGAGATCCTCGTCTTGCGGGCGATCAGCCCCAGCATTTT

d_call: TRBD1
j_call: TRBJ2-1
v_call: TRBV13
clone_size: NA
cdr3_aa: CASSPPGQGAQNEQFF
cdr3_nt: TGTGCCAGCAGCCCGCCGGGACAGGGGGCGCAAAATGAGCAGTTCTTC

d_call: NA
j_call: TRBJ2-3
v_call: TRBV10-1
clone_size: few
cdr3_aa: CASSESNSADTQYF
cdr3_nt: TGCGCCAGCAGTGAGTCGAATTCCGCAGATACGCAGTATTTT

d_call: TRBD1
j_call: TRBJ1-5
v_call: TRBV20-1
clone_size: NA
cdr3_aa: CSAREDRDFGIFYSNQPQHF
cdr3_nt: TGCAGTGCTAGAGAAGACAGGGACTTCGGTATATTCTATAGCAATCAGCCCCAGCATTTT

d_call: NA
j_call: TRBJ1-4
v_call: TRBV27
clone_size: NA
cdr3_aa: CASSLRMGANEKLFF
cdr3_nt: TGTGCCAGCAGCCTCAGAATGGGAGCTAATGAAAAACTGTTTTTT

d_call: NA
j_call: TRBJ1-1
v_call: TRBV5-6
clone_size: few
cdr3_aa: CASSLEPTEAFF
cdr3_nt: TGTGCCAGCAGCTTGGAACCGACTGAAGCTTTCTTT

d_call: NA
j_call: TRBJ1-2
v_call: TRBV6-5
clone_size: large
cdr3_aa: CASSYSMRVGYTF
cdr3_nt: TGTGCCAGCAGTTACTCGATGAGGGTTGGCTACACCTTC